These 20 T cell receptor beta chains were all obtained from the same sample, sequenced in a study of PD-1 blockade in classical Hodgkin lymphoma. The protocol was immunoSEQ multiplex PCR, while the TCRdb copy is restricted to in-frame clones and leaves out a portion. The table shows tens of thousands of clones, with around 80% occurring only once. After autologous stem cell transplantation all patients relapsed, and prior brentuximab vedotin exposure differed between cohorts. The input for sequencing was peripheral blood mononuclear cells (PBMCs), taken at baseline. The receptors derive from a human donor with classical Hodgkin lymphoma.

This clone was seen many times. The chain combines TRBV18 with TRBJ1-2; D unresolved. Trimming left V 1 base short and J 0 bases short, with 6 bases between. Germline V lookup: CDR1 KGHSH, CDR2 LQKENI. This CDR3 contains 14 residues. CDR3 sequence: CASSPLGANYGYTF. DNA of the CDR3: TGTGCCAGCTCACCACTTGGAGCTAACTATGGCTACACCTTC. The full variable domain, in which reference TRBV18 and TRBJ1-2 provide the parts outside the CDR3, is NAGVMQNPRHLVRRRGQEARLRCSPMKGHSHVYWYRQLPEEGLKFMVYLQKENIIDESGMPKERFSAEFPKEGPSILRIQQVVRGDSAAYFCASSPLGANYGYTFGSGTRLTVV.

This chain uses TRBV7-2 with TRBJ2-5; the D is unclear. The CDR3 has 14 amino acids. Germline V CDR1 and CDR2: SGHTA, FQGNSA. Trimming stripped 2 bases from V and 6 bases from J, with 13 bases between. The CDR3 loop is CASSLPGHLKTQYF. DNA for the CDR3: TGTGCCAGCAGCTTACCCGGGCATTTGAAGACCCAGTACTTC.

The chain carries TRBV2 and TRBJ1-1; D call uncertain. V dropped 5 bases and J dropped 3 bases, with 10 bases sitting between them. CDR3 length: 13 amino acids. CDR1 SNHLY and CDR2 FYNNEI come from the germline V gene. CDR3 loop: CASSQGEDTEAFF. CDR3 in DNA: TGTGCCAGCAGTCAAGGCGAGGACACTGAAGCTTTCTTT.

This clone has only a few counts. The chain couples TRBV19 to TRBJ2-1; D uncertain. CDR3 length: 13 residues. The ends were cut back, 6 bases at V and 3 bases at J, with 9 bases in the middle. The germline V gene has CDR1 LNHDA and CDR2 SQIVND (reference sequence). The CDR3 region is CASRRADYNEQFF. The DNA for the CDR3 is TGTGCCAGTAGACGGGCCGACTACAATGAGCAGTTCTTC.

The chain carries TRBV7-6 and TRBJ2-1; D unresolved. V was pared by 0 bases and J by 6 bases, with 15 bases between. The CDR3 loop spans 16 amino acids. Per germline, CDR1 SGHVS and CDR2 FNYEAQ. The CDR3 DNA is TGTGCCAGCAGCTTAGCATCCGGTACCTTTGGCAATGAGCAGTTCTTC. As protein: CASSLASGTFGNEQFF.

This sequence joins TRBV6-5 and TRBJ1-1; a weak D match, TRBD1 (5 bases). This CDR3 spans 12 amino acids. The V and J ends lost 5 bases and 5 bases respectively, with 9 bases between them. Germline CDR1 MNHEY, CDR2 SVGAGI. The CDR3 is CASSRGPTEAFF. The CDR3 DNA reads TGTGCCAGCAGTCGGGGACCGACTGAAGCTTTCTTT.

This chain links TRBV20-1 with TRBJ1-2; D is ambiguous. The CDR3 sequence is 11 residues long. The germline gives CDR1 DFQATT, CDR2 SNEGSKA (reference sequence). V was clipped by 3 bases and J by 8 bases, with 10 bases between them. The CDR3 sequence: CSASDGSGYTF. CDR3 nucleotides: TGCAGTGCTAGCGACGGATCCGGCTACACCTTC.

CDR3 nucleotide sequence: TGTGCCAGCAGCGGACCACGACGGGGAAACACTGAAGCTTTCTTT. Translation: CASSGPRRGNTEAFF. The V call is TRBV5-4, the J call TRBJ1-1; D gene ambiguous. Germline lookup yields CDR1 SGHNT and CDR2 YYREEE (reference sequence). Deletions cut 4 bases from V and 2 bases from J, with 15 bases between. This CDR3 spans 15 amino acids.

As regards this clone: An end of the junction does not agree with germline; a read error may underlie this. The chain is built from TRBV7-6 and TRBJ1-6, with D unclear. The CDR3 totals 14 residues. Germline values: CDR1 SGHVS, CDR2 FNYEAQ. This CDR3 is CASSLARVNSPLHF. The CDR3 nucleotides read TGTGCCAGCAGTTTAGCGAGGGTTAATTCACCCCTCCACTTT.

This chain connects TRBV7-2 to TRBJ2-5, with TRBD1 matching 7 bases. The germline V gene encodes CDR1 SGHTA and CDR2 FQGNSA. V lost 4 bases, J lost 2 bases, and 7 bases stayed unmatched. This CDR3 has 15 residues. Here the CDR3 reads CASSSRSGQQETQYF. The CDR3 nucleotides are TGTGCCAGCAGCTCGAGATCGGGACAGCAAGAGACCCAGTACTTC. Full variable domain (rest looked up from reference TRBV7-2 and TRBJ2-5): GAGVSQSPSNKVTEKGKDVELRCDPISGHTALYWYRQSLGQGLEFLIYFQGNSAPDKSGLPSDRFSAERTGGSVSTLTIQRTQQEDSAVYLCASSSRSGQQETQYFGPGTRLLVL.

The CDR3 coding sequence is TGTGCCAGCAGCCTGGGGAGCCCGGGACCCGGTGGATACAATGAGCAGTTCTTC. Encoded protein: CASSLGSPGPGGYNEQFF. This chain uses TRBV5-4 with TRBJ2-1, with D tentatively TRBD1 or TRBD2 (5 bases each). Per the germline V gene, CDR1 is SGHNT and CDR2 is YYREEE (reference sequence). This CDR3 has 18 amino acids. V was trimmed by 4 bases and J by 4 bases, leaving 24 bases between them.

The table lists this clone with a few counts. The V gene is TRBV9, the J gene TRBJ1-2; a possible D gene is TRBD1 (5 bases). Per the germline V gene, CDR1 is SGDLS and CDR2 is YYNGEE. The V end lost 3 bases, the J end lost 3 bases, and 15 bases lay between the germline ends. This CDR3 region has 15 residues. For the CDR3, the DNA is TGTGCCAGCAGCGCGGGGACGGGGCGGGACTATGGCTACACCTTC. It yields the protein CASSAGTGRDYGYTF.

To note about this clone: One end of the junction fails to match germline, which may point to a read error. DNA for the CDR3: TGTGCCAGCAGCCTAGCGGGGGCACCCTACGAGCAGTACTTC. This encodes CASSLAGAPYEQYF. This chain uses TRBV7-8 with TRBJ2-7, with TRBD2 identical over 10 bases. The germline gives CDR1 SGHVS, CDR2 FQNEAQ. The CDR3 is made up of 14 amino acids.

This clone was observed a few times. The CDR3 sequence is CASSFLRNEQYF. In nucleotides, the CDR3 is TGTGCCAGCAGCTTTCTCAGGAACGAGCAGTACTTC. The genes are TRBV7-2 and TRBJ2-7; D is unresolved. CDR1 SGHTA and CDR2 FQGNSA come from the germline V gene. CDR3 length: 12 amino acids. Trimming took 3 bases from V and 5 from J, leaving 8 bases between them.

This sequence joins TRBV20-1 and TRBJ2-5; D possibly matches TRBD1 or TRBD2 (5 bases each). Germline CDR1 DFQATT, CDR2 SNEGSKA (reference sequence). Trimming shortened V by 6 bases and J by 3 bases, and 8 bases separated the two germline ends. CDR3 length: 11 residues. The CDR3 spells CSAQGEETQYF. The CDR3 region has the DNA TGCAGTGCCCAGGGAGAAGAGACCCAGTACTTC.

This clone has only a few counts. The chain couples TRBV4-2 to TRBJ2-5, with TRBD2 matching over 13 bases. The CDR3 is made up of 18 amino acids. V trimming: 4 bases; J trimming: 4 bases; junction bases outside the gene matches: 12. Germline CDR1 and CDR2: LGHNA and YNFKEQ. Here the CDR3 reads CASSRRLAGGEDRETQYF. As DNA, the CDR3 is TGTGCCAGCAGCCGCCGACTAGCGGGGGGCGAGGACCGAGAGACCCAGTACTTC.

In this sample, this clone turned up a few times. V gene TRBV28 combines with J gene TRBJ2-5; 8 bases are shared with TRBD1. The ends lost 6 bases at V and 5 bases at J; junction bases unmatched: 8. In germline, CDR1 is MDHEN, CDR2 SYDVKM. The CDR3 is 14 amino acids. Here the CDR3 reads CASRYSGGRETQYF. DNA for the CDR3: TGTGCCAGCAGGTACTCAGGGGGCCGGGAGACCCAGTACTTC.

J is TRBJ1-1 and V is TRBV6-1; 7 bases fit TRBD1. V lost 6 bases and J lost 0; bases outside the gene matches: 7. Germline values: CDR1 MNHNS, CDR2 SASEGT. The CDR3 covers 15 residues. CDR3 in DNA: TGTGCCAGCAGCCGGGACAGTGAGATGAACACTGAAGCTTTCTTT. Its translation: CASSRDSEMNTEAFF.

The chain uses TRBV5-1 and TRBJ2-5, with D hard to call. The J call may not be correct, given that the DNA end is closer to TRBJ2-7. Germline V CDR1 and CDR2: SGHRS, YFSETQ. CDR3 length: 15 amino acids. CDR3 in DNA: TGCGCCAGCAGCCCCGACCCAACCAGTAGAGTCGAGCAGTACTTC. Protein product: CASSPDPTSRVEQYF.

V is TRBV11-2 and J is TRBJ2-7; weak D call: TRBD2 (6 bases). V was pared by 5 bases and J by 2 bases, with 13 bases between. Germline values: CDR1 SGHAT, CDR2 FQNNGV. This CDR3 has 14 amino acids. The CDR3 sequence is CASSRPGEAYEQYF. CDR3 DNA sequence: TGTGCCAGCAGCCGCCCCGGGGAGGCCTACGAGCAGTACTTC.